This T cell receptor beta chain derives from a study of T cells after posttransplantation cyclophosphamide. Study findings and constraints: Later blood repertoires were often dominated by clones from the donor CD8+ memory compartment. TRB clonality was highly associated with recipient CMV seropositivity and reactivation. Blood and skin or GI T cell repertoires showed limited TRB overlap.

Germline loops: CDR1 LGHNA, CDR2 YSLEER. Trimming shortened V by 1 base and J by 1 base, and 11 bases separated the two germline ends. The CDR3 runs to 15 residues. Assay used: immunoSEQ multiplex PCR; TCRdb lists only in-frame clones, some missing. The data contain some 19,000 clones, around 70% of them singletons. Treatment was busulfan-fludarabine conditioning, a marrow graft, and cyclophosphamide on days +3 and +4. Points on this clone: The antigen is not known.

This clonotype originated in a male patient between 25 and 39 years old who received an allogeneic stem cell transplant from a related donor, was CMV-positive, and had acute GVHD only. Some T cells may possibly be graft donor cells. The sequences come from PBMCs, collected after an allogeneic stem cell transplant with post-transplant cyclophosphamide. This rearrangement joins TRBV4-3 to TRBJ2-7; possible D gene TRBD1, 5 bases. The CDR3 sequence is CASSQGGRGSYEQYF. CDR3 sequence (DNA): TGCGCCAGCAGCCAAGGGGGCAGAGGATCCTACGAGCAGTACTTC.